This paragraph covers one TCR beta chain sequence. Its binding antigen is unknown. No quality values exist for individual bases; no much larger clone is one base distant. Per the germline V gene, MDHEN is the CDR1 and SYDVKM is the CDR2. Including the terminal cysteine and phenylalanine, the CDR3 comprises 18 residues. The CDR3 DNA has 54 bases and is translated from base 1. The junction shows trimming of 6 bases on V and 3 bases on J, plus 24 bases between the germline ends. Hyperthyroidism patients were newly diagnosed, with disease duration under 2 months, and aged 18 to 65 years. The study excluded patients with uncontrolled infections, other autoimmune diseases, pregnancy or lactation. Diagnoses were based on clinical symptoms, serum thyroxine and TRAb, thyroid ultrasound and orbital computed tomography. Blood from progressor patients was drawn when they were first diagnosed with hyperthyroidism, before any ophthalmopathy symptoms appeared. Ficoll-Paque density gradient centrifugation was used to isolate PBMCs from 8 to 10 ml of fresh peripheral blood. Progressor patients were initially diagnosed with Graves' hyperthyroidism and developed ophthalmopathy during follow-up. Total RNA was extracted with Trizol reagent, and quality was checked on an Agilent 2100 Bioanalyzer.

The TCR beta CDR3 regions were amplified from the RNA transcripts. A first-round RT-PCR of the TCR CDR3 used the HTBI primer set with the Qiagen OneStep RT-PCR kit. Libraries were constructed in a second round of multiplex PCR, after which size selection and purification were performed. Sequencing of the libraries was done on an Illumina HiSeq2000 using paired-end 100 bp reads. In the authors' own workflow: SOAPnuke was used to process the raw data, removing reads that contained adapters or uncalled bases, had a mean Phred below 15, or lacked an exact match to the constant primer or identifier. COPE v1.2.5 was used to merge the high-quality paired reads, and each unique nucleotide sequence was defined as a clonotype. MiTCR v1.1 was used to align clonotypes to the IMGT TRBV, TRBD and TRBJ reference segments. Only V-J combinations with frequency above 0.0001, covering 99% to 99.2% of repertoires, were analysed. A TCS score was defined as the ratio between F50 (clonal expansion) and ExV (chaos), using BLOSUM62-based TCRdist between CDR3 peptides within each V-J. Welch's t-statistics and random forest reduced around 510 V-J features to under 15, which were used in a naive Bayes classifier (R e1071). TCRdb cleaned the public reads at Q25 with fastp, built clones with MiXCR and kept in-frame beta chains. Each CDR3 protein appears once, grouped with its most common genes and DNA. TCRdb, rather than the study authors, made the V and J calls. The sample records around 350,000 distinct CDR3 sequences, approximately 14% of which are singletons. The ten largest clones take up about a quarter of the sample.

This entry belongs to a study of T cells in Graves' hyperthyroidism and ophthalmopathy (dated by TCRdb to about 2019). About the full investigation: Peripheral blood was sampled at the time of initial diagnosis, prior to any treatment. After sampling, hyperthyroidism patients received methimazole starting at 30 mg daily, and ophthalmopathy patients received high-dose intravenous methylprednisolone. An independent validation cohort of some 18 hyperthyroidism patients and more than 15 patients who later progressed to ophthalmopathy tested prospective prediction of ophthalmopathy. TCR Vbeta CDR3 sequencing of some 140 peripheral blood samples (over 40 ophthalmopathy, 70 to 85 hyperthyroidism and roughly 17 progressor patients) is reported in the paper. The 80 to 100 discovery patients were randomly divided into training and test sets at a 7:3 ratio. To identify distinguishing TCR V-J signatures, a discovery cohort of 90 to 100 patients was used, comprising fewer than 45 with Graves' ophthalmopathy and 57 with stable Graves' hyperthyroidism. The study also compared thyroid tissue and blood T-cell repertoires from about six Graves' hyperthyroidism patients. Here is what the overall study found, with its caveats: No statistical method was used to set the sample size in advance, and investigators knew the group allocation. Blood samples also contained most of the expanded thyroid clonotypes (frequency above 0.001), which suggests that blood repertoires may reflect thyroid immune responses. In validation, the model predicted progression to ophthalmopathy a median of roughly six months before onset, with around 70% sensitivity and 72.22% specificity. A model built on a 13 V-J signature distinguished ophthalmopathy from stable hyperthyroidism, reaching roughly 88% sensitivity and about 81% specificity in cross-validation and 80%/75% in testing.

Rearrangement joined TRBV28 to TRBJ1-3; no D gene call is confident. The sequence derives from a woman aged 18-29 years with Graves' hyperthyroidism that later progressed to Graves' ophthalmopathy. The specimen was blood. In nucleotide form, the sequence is TGTGCCAGCAGCCGAGAAGGCAGGCTCTTCGGGGATGGAAACACCATATATTTT. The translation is CASSREGRLFGDGNTIYF.